This TCR beta chain was obtained from a study of CD8+CD57+ T cells in acquired aplastic anemia. The wider study: Average DNA yield from sorted CD4+ and CD8+ cells was roughly 3.1 ug.

This clonotype was seen ten or more times. Its antigen is still unknown. General study findings and limits: Sharing between patients and controls was observed for some 27 CD8+ CDR3 sequences.

Germline CDR1 and CDR2: SGHRS and YFSETQ. This CDR3 has 14 amino acids. Trimming cost V 4 bases and J 4 bases, with 11 bases left between them. Genomic DNA templated the TCR beta VDJ and CDR3 profiling. TCRdb ran MiXCR on the reads and lists one entry per CDR3 protein. The sample holds about 160,000 distinct CDR3 sequences; around half are singletons and the top ten take about 2.8%. The sequenced patients had an expansion of CD8+CD57+ cells seen by flow cytometry. Diagnosis of severe acquired aplastic anemia applied to all patients. V usage is TRBV5-1 and J usage is TRBJ1-4, with a tentative D call TRBD1 (5 bases). Sequencing was carried out using sorted CD4+, CD8+, or CD8+CD57+ T cells (not recorded which) from PBMCs. The receptor comes from a human donor with aplastic anemia. Here the CDR3 reads CASSPRGDNEKLFF. The CDR3 nucleotides read TGCGCCAGCAGCCCCCGGGGCGATAATGAAAAACTGTTTTTT. Supplemented by reference TRBV5-1 and TRBJ1-4, the full variable domain reads KAGVTQTPRYLIKTRGQQVTLSCSPISGHRSVSWYQQTPGQGLQFLFEYFSETQRNKGNFPGRFSGRQFSNSRSEMNVSTLELGDSALYLCASSPRGDNEKLFFGSGTQLSVL.